This TCR beta chain was obtained from a study of cytomegalovirus exposure and HLA in healthy donors. Findings of the study overall: A highly shared variant cluster was judged a likely technical artifact. Analysis performed later showed TCR beta chains linked to HLA being more clonally expanded than equally common others.

Note on this clone: The target antigen is unknown.

Germline values: CDR1 SGHAT, CDR2 FQNNGV. The CDR3 has 15 amino acids. V lost 5 bases to trimming and J lost 5 bases, with 16 bases between them. Both 60 Vbeta primers and 13 Jbeta primers went into the PCR. TCRdb's copy holds only in-frame clones and misses some; the assay was immunoSEQ multiplex PCR. The sample holds fewer than 200,000 clones; 9.5% are singletons and the top ten take over 1%. The receptor's source is a woman in her 30s in good health and CMV-seropositive. The sequencing sample was made of PBMCs. The J gene is TRBJ2-1, the V gene TRBV11-2, with a tentative D call TRBD2 (5 bases). The DNA for the CDR3 is TGTGCCAGCAGCCCGACGACTTTGCGGGACAATGAGCAGTTCTTC. Amino acids: CASSPTTLRDNEQFF.